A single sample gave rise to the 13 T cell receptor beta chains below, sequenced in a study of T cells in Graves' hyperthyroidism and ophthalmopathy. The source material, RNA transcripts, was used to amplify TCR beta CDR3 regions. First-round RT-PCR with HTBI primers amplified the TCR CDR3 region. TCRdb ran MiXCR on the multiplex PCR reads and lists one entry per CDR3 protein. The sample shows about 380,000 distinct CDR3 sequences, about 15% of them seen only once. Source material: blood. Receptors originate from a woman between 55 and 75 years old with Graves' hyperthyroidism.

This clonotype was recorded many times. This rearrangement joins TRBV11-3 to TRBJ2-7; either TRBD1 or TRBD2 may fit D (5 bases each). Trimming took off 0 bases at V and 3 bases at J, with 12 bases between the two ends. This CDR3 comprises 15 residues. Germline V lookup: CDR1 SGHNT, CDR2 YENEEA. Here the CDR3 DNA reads TGTGCCAGCAGCTTAGATTGGGGCGGGTACTACGAGCAGTACTTC. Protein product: CASSLDWGGYYEQYF. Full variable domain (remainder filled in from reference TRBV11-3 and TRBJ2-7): EAGVVQSPRYKIIEKKQPVAFWCNPISGHNTLYWYLQNLGQGPELLIRYENEEAVDDSQLPKDRFSAERLKGVDSTLKIQPAELGDSAVYLCASSLDWGGYYEQYFGPGTRLTVT.

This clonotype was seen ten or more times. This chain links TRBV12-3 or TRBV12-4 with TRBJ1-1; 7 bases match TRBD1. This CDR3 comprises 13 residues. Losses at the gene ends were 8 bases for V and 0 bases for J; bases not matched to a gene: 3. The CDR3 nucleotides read TGTGCCAGCGGGCAGGGGGTGAACACTGAAGCTTTCTTT. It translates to CASGQGVNTEAFF.

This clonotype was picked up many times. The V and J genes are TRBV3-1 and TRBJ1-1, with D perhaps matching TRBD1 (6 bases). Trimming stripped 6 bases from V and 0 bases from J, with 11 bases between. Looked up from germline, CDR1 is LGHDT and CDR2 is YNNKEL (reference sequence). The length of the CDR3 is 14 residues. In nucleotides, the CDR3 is TGTGCCAGCAGACCGGGACACCTGAACACTGAAGCTTTCTTT. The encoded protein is CASRPGHLNTEAFF.

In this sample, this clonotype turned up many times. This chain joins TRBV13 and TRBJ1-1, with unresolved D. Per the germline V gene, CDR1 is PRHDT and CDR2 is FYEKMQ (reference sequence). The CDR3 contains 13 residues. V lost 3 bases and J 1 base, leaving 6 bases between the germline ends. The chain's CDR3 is CASSFRPNTEAFF. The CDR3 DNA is TGTGCCAGCAGCTTTCGGCCGAACACTGAAGCTTTCTTT.

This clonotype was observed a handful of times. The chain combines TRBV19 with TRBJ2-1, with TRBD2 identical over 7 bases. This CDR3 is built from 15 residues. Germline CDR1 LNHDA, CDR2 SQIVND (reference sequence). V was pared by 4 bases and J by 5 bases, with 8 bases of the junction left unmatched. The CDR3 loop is CASSKRAGSDNEQFF. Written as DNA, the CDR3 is TGTGCCAGTAGTAAGCGAGCGGGAAGCGACAATGAGCAGTTCTTC. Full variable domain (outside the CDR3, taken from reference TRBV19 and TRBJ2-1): DGGITQSPKYLFRKEGQNVTLSCEQNLNHDAMYWYRQDPGQGLRLIYYSQIVNDFQKGDIAEGYSVSREKKESFPLTVTSAQKNPTAFYLCASSKRAGSDNEQFFGPGTRLTVL.

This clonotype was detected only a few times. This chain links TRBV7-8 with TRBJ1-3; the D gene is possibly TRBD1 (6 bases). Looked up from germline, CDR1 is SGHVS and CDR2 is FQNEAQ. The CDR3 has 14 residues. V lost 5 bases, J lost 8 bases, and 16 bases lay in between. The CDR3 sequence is CASSLQQGQDTIYF. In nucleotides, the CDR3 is TGTGCCAGCAGCCTACAACAGGGACAAGACACCATATATTTT. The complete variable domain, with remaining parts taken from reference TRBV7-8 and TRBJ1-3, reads GAGVSQSPRYKVAKRGQDVALRCDPISGHVSLFWYQQALGQGPEFLTYFQNEAQLDKSGLPSDRFFAERPEGSVSTLKIQRTQQEDSAVYLCASSLQQGQDTIYFGEGSWLTVV.

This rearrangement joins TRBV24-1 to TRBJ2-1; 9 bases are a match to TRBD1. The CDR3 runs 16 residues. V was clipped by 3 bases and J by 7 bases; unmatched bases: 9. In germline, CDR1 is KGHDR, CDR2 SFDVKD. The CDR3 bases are TGTGCCACCAGTGATCCCGACAGGGGGATTACAAATGAGCAGTTCTTC. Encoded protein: CATSDPDRGITNEQFF.

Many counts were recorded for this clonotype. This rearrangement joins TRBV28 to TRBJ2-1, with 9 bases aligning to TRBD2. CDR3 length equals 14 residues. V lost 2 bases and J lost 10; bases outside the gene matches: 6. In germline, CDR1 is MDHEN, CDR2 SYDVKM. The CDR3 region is CASSLLAGTPEQFF. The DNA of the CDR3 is TGTGCCAGCAGTTTACTAGCGGGAACCCCAGAGCAGTTCTTC.

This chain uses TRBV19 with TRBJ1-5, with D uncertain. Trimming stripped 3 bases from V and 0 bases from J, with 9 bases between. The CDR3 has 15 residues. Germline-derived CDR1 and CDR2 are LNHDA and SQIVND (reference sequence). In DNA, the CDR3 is TGTGCCAGTAGTATCACAGATGATAGCAATCAGCCCCAGCATTTT. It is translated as CASSITDDSNQPQHF.

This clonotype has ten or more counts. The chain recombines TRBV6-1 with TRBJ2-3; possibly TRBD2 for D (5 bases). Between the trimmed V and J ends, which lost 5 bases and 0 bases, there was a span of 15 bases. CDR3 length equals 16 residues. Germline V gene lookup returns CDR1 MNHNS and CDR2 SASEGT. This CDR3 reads CASSSLQAASTDTQYF. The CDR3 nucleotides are TGTGCCAGCAGTTCCCTCCAAGCGGCGAGCACAGATACGCAGTATTTT.

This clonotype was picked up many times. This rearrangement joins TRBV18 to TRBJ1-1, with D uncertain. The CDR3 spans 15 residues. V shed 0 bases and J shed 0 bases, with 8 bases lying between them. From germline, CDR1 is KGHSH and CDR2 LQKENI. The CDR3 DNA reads TGTGCCAGCTCACCACCGAACCAGATGAACACTGAAGCTTTCTTT. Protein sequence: CASSPPNQMNTEAFF.

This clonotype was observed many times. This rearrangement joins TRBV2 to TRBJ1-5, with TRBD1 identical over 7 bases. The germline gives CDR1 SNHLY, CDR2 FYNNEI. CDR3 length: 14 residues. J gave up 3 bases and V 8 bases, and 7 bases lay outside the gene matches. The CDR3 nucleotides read TGTGCCAGCCGAGGGACAGCTTACAATCAGCCCCAGCATTTT. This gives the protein CASRGTAYNQPQHF.

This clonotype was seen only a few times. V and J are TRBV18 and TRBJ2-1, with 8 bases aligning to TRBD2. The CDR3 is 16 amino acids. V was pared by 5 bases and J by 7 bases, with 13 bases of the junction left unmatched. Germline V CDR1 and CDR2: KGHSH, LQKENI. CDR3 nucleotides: TGTGCCAGCTCATTTACAGCGGGAGTTCAAGGGAATGAGCAGTTCTTC. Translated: CASSFTAGVQGNEQFF.